The clone carrying this T cell receptor (beta chain) occurred once. Its specificity is not known. V was cut by 5 bases and J by 3 bases, with 20 bases left in between. The CDR3 consists of 16 residues. CDR1 SGHAT and CDR2 FQDESV come from the germline V gene (reference sequence). The data derive from a study of shared clonotypes between healthy human individuals. Study conclusions and caveats: Naive subsets generally exceeded memory subsets in estimated richness. Non-shared clonotypes had lower generation probabilities than clonotypes shared by all four sorted-subset donors.

Clones were read by immunoSEQ multiplex PCR, and TCRdb kept only the in-frame ones, dropping some. The sample includes under 2.5 million clones, 85% to 95% of them seen just once. The V gene is TRBV11-1, the J gene TRBJ2-7; weak D call: TRBD1 (6 bases). Sequenced: naive CD4+ T cells from PBMCs. The subset is: CD45RA+ positively selected. The origin of this receptor is a man younger than 35 in good health. Some clones in this sample may be carry-over from other donors' samples. CDR3 in amino acids: CASSQGLGTYVYEQYF. CDR3 in DNA: TGTGCCAGCAGCCAGGGGCTCGGGACATATGTCTACGAGCAGTACTTC.